A single sample is the source of the 13 T cell receptor beta chains below, sequenced in a study of human T cells and chemical hapten exposure. TCRdb fed the RACE reads into MiXCR, producing one record per CDR3 protein. Of some 89,000 distinct CDR3 sequences listed, approximately 10% are singletons. Time point given: patch test 2, 6 weeks after DPC sensitization. Treatment of the sample: therapeutic diphenylcyclopropenone sensitization with weekly scalp DPC. This specimen was whole blood, taken in connection with sensitization to the hapten diphenylcyclopropenone (DPC). The receptors were sampled from a woman aged 25 to 39 with alopecia areata. Some clones in this sample may be carry-over from other donors' samples.

The V and J genes are TRBV29-1 and TRBJ2-7, with 8 bases matching TRBD1. V shed 0 bases, J shed 3 bases, and the junction held 7 bases outside the gene matches. The CDR3 runs 15 residues. Germline lookup yields CDR1 SQVTM and CDR2 ANQGSEA. CDR3 in DNA: TGCAGCGTTGAAGAATGGACAGGGCAAGGCTACGAGCAGTACTTC. Its translation is CSVEEWTGQGYEQYF.

The rearrangement uses TRBV7-2 and TRBJ2-3, with a weak D call TRBD2 (5 bases). CDR3 size: 17 residues. Trimming pared 1 base from V and 3 bases from J, leaving 17 bases between. Germline CDR1 and CDR2: SGHTA and FQGNSA. CDR3 in DNA: TGTGCCAGCAGCTTAGTTGGGAGCGAGCTAGGAACAGATACGCAGTATTTT. Its translation is CASSLVGSELGTDTQYF. Complete variable domain (other parts from reference TRBV7-2 and TRBJ2-3): GAGVSQSPSNKVTEKGKDVELRCDPISGHTALYWYRQSLGQGLEFLIYFQGNSAPDKSGLPSDRFSAERTGGSVSTLTIQRTQQEDSAVYLCASSLVGSELGTDTQYFGPGTRLTVL.

J is TRBJ2-1 and V is TRBV3-1; D uncertain. CDR1 and CDR2 (germline): LGHDT, YNNKEL (reference sequence). This CDR3 spans 14 amino acids. Trimming took off 0 bases at V and 7 bases at J, with 10 bases between the two ends. CDR3 loop: CASSQDTLVNEQFF. In nucleotides, the CDR3 is TGTGCCAGCAGCCAAGATACACTCGTGAATGAGCAGTTCTTC.

The V gene is TRBV6-2 or TRBV6-3, the J gene TRBJ2-7; no clear D. The CDR3 runs to 13 residues. Germline CDR1 reads MNHEY; CDR2 reads SVGEGT. V was pared by 10 bases and J by 2 bases, with 15 bases between. The CDR3: CATAWTGTYEQYF. CDR3 nucleotide sequence: TGTGCCACCGCATGGACCGGCACCTACGAGCAGTACTTC.

This rearrangement joins TRBV28 to TRBJ2-7; a possible D gene is TRBD2 (6 bases). V lost 2 bases, J lost 2 bases, and 10 bases lay in between. This CDR3 is 14 amino acids long. Germline loops: CDR1 MDHEN, CDR2 SYDVKM. CDR3 region: CASSLGGSAYEQYF. In DNA, the CDR3 is TGTGCCAGCAGTTTAGGGGGGTCGGCCTACGAGCAGTACTTC.

This clonotype has a count of ten or more. The chain uses TRBV12-3 or TRBV12-4 and TRBJ2-5; the D is unclear. V was pared by 6 bases and J by 4 bases, with 15 bases between. CDR3 length: 14 amino acids. DNA for the CDR3: TGTGCCAGCAGCGGACGTTTGGTGGGAGAGACCCAGTACTTC. Translating gives CASSGRLVGETQYF.

This clonotype appeared many times. The chain links TRBV7-8 to TRBJ1-5; 8 positions match TRBD1. J lost 4 bases, V lost 5 bases, and 4 bases had no gene match. Germline values: CDR1 SGHVS, CDR2 FQNEAQ. CDR3 size: 14 residues. The CDR3 sequence is CASSGRQGNQPQHF. For the CDR3, the DNA is TGTGCCAGCAGCGGACGACAGGGGAATCAGCCCCAGCATTTT.

This clonotype has a handful of counts. The chain combines TRBV7-7 with TRBJ2-3; D gene ambiguous. There are 14 residues in the CDR3. The ends were cut back, 5 bases at V and 2 bases at J, with 11 bases in the middle. CDR1 is SSHAT and CDR2 is FNYEAQ in the germline V gene (reference sequence). The CDR3 coding sequence is TGTGCCAGCAGCCCCCAGTGGTCCACAGATACGCAGTATTTT. As protein: CASSPQWSTDTQYF.

There are many counts of this clonotype. The rearrangement joins TRBV20-1 to TRBJ2-5; TRBD2 agrees at 10 bases. The V gene's germline CDR1 is DFQATT and CDR2 SNEGSKA (reference sequence). CDR3 length: 17 amino acids. V was clipped by 3 bases and J by 0 bases; unmatched bases: 10. The CDR3 loop is CSASRLAGSMYQETQYF. The CDR3 DNA sequence: TGCAGTGCTAGTCGACTAGCGGGTAGTATGTACCAAGAGACCCAGTACTTC.

Many counts were recorded for this clonotype. This chain uses TRBV20-1 with TRBJ2-7; possibly TRBD1 for D (5 bases). V shed 1 base and J shed 3 bases, with 13 bases lying between them. The CDR3 consists of 14 residues. Germline V lookup: CDR1 DFQATT, CDR2 SNEGSKA (reference sequence). CDR3 coding DNA: TGCAGTGCTAGAGCGGCAGGGCCCCTCTACGAGCAGTACTTC. Amino acid sequence: CSARAAGPLYEQYF.

This clonotype showed up many times. The V call is TRBV5-5, the J call TRBJ2-7; the match to TRBD1 covers 7 bases. The CDR3 spans 17 residues. Germline V gene sequence: CDR1 SGHKS, CDR2 YYEKEE (reference sequence). The V gene end was trimmed by 7 bases and the J gene end by 6 bases; junction bases not matched to a gene: 22. CDR3 protein: CASGRDSSAFTAFEQYF. The CDR3 DNA follows: TGTGCCAGCGGCCGGGACAGCTCGGCATTTACCGCTTTCGAGCAGTACTTC. Full variable domain (rest looked up from reference TRBV5-5 and TRBJ2-7): DAGVTQSPTHLIKTRGQQVTLRCSPISGHKSVSWYQQVLGQGPQFIFQYYEKEERGRGNFPDRFSARQFPNYSSELNVNALLLGDSALYLCASGRDSSAFTAFEQYFGPGTRLTVT.

This clonotype was counted at least ten times. The chain has TRBV20-1 and TRBJ2-5; D might be TRBD1 or TRBD2, each matching 5 bases. CDR1 DFQATT and CDR2 SNEGSKA come from the germline V gene (reference sequence). The V and J ends lost 6 bases and 3 bases respectively, with 11 bases between them. CDR3 size: 12 residues. The chain's CDR3 is CSALGAEETQYF. As DNA, the CDR3 is TGCAGTGCCCTCGGGGCAGAAGAGACCCAGTACTTC.

This clonotype was detected only a few times. The chain has TRBV4-3 and TRBJ2-1; the D is unclear. Germline CDR1 is LGHNA and CDR2 is YSLEER. Trimming removed 0 bases at V and 8 bases at J, with 11 bases between. The CDR3 extends over 14 amino acids. CDR3 bases: TGCGCCAGCAGCCAAGAAACAGTGGTGCATGAGCAGTTCTTC. Residues: CASSQETVVHEQFF.